This T cell receptor (beta chain) was retrieved from a study of blood T cell repertoires in COVID-19. Study overall: Nucleic acid was either cDNA or gDNA, and it came from T cells, B-cell-depleted T cells, or PBMCs.

TCRdb keeps only in-frame clones here, not all; method: immunoSEQ multiplex PCR. Here the sample spans about 310,000 clones, around 87% being singletons. The sequence came from a woman aged 50 to 65 who had recovered from COVID-19. The sample consisted of peripheral blood.

The CDR3 is CASSRTGTNSPLHF. The CDR3, as DNA: TGTGCCAGCAGCAGGACAGGGACTAATTCACCCCTCCACTTT. The J gene is TRBJ1-6, the V gene TRBV7-2, with 8 bases identical to TRBD1. This CDR3 has 14 amino acids. J gave up 6 bases and V 5 bases, and 3 bases lay outside the gene matches. Germline values: CDR1 SGHTA, CDR2 FQGNSA.